A selection of T cell receptor beta chains follows, all from one sample in a study of response to subunit inactivated influenza vaccine. MiXCR, run by TCRdb on the RT-PCR reads, gives a single entry per CDR3 protein. This table holds some 540,000 distinct CDR3 sequences, roughly a quarter found once. Separately, the same data were catalogued under a study of T cells expressing NK-cell markers.

Here the sequenced sample was CD4+ T cells sorted from PBMCs, taken 11 to 12 days after vaccination. These receptors all come from a man in his fifties who received an inactivated influenza vaccine. Both conserved end residues are trimmed from each CDR3.

>TRBJ2-1|TRBV29-1
SVENNEQF
>TRBJ2-1|TRBV28
ASSSSLAGGINEQF
>TRBJ2-7|TRBV20-1
SASSGSYEQY
>TRBJ2-1|TRBV9
ASSAGQGYEQF
>TRBJ2-3|TRBV12-3/TRBV12-4
ASSSRQGPDTQY
>TRBJ2-5|TRBV20-1
SGRVYQETQY
>TRBJ2-5|TRBV6-2/TRBV6-3
ASRSVLSGPQETQY
>TRBJ1-1|TRBV19
ASKLPERATEAF
>TRBJ2-1|TRBV7-6
ASSSGFGSYNEQF
>TRBJ2-2|TRBV12-3/TRBV12-4
ASAGNTGELF
>TRBJ2-1|TRBV20-1
SAEPTSGSYNEQF
>TRBJ2-7|TRBV28
ASSPGVGRRQY
>TRBJ2-1|TRBV7-9
ASTLLAGSIGNEQF
>TRBJ2-1|TRBV28
ASNMVGAYNEQF
>TRBJ2-4|TRBV3-1
ASSQDFRQGAKNIQY
>TRBJ2-1|TRBV29-1
SVEASGGFDEQF
>TRBJ2-5|TRBV29-1
SVKTDSETQY
>TRBJ2-1|TRBV4-3
ASSQELAGGGNEQF
>TRBJ2-7|TRBV3-1
ASSQDPPSGSRYEQY
>TRBJ2-7|TRBV5-1
ASRQGEPYEQY
>TRBJ2-2|TRBV20-1
SARETGVGAGELF
>TRBJ2-7|TRBV6-5
ASSYYRSSYEQY
>TRBJ2-1|TRBV12-3/TRBV12-4
ASRRDLTYNEQF
>TRBJ2-3|TRBV7-2
ASSFMGLTDTQY
>TRBJ1-6|TRBV18
ASSPIGDPNSPLH
>TRBJ2-1|TRBV5-1
ASSWGQANLAGVEF
>TRBJ2-2|TRBV7-9
ASQPGRYTGELF
>TRBJ2-3|TRBV4-3
ASSQDPPGTSRDTQY